This T cell receptor (beta chain) was identified during a study of blood T cell repertoires in COVID-19. Study-level information: Researchers got acute and convalescent COVID-19 samples from the United States, Italy and Spain.

Clones were sequenced by immunoSEQ multiplex PCR, and TCRdb holds only the in-frame ones, with some missing. This sample carries over 65,000 clones, 70% to 90% of them seen once, and the ten largest clones take around 6.3%. Germline-derived CDR1 and CDR2 are MNHEY and SMNVEV (reference sequence). The CDR3 is made up of 13 amino acids. The V gene end was trimmed by 6 bases and the J gene end by 5 bases; junction bases not matched to a gene: 4. The sample was peripheral blood. The rearrangement uses TRBV27 and TRBJ1-5; 7 bases align to TRBD1. This receptor was taken from a man aged 80 or over with COVID-19, enrolled during active disease. The CDR3 loop reads CASSQGGYQPQHF. CDR3 DNA: TGTGCCAGCAGCCAGGGGGGATATCAGCCCCAGCATTTT.